The next 3 T cell receptor beta chains were all read from a single sample in a study of identical twins. In TCRdb, the 5' RACE reads were re-called with MiXCR into one record per CDR3 protein. The sample consists of fewer than 250,000 distinct CDR3 sequences, around 9.6% of them appearing once. The material sequenced was memory (CD45RO+) T cells sorted from blood. The receptors come from a woman between 18 and 29 years old in good health.

The J gene is TRBJ2-7, the V gene TRBV12-3 or TRBV12-4, with 9 bases matching TRBD1. CDR3 size: 17 residues. The junction had 8 bases not matched to a gene; V was cut back by 2 bases and J by 0 bases. CDR3 bases: TGTGCCAGCAGTTTACGGTCCCCGGGACAGGGCTCCTACGAGCAGTACTTC. It translates to CASSLRSPGQGSYEQYF.

The sample holds a few counts of this clonotype. The CDR3 is CASQIGGYGMDTQYF. The CDR3 coding sequence is TGTGCCAGCCAGATAGGGGGTTATGGGATGGATACGCAGTATTTT. This chain connects TRBV28 to TRBJ2-3, with D possibly being TRBD1 (6 bases). The CDR3 runs to 15 residues. V dropped 8 bases and J dropped 6 bases, with 21 bases sitting between them. The germline V gene encodes CDR1 MDHEN and CDR2 SYDVKM.

The chain couples TRBV7-9 to TRBJ2-2, with D tentatively TRBD1 or TRBD2 (5 bases each). V lost 6 bases and J lost 1, with 15 bases in between. Germline V CDR1 and CDR2: SEHNR, FQNEAQ (reference sequence). The CDR3 has 16 residues. CDR3 nucleotides: TGTGCCAGCAGGCCGTTCGGGACCCAGAACACCGGGGAGCTGTTTTTT. It codes for CASRPFGTQNTGELFF.